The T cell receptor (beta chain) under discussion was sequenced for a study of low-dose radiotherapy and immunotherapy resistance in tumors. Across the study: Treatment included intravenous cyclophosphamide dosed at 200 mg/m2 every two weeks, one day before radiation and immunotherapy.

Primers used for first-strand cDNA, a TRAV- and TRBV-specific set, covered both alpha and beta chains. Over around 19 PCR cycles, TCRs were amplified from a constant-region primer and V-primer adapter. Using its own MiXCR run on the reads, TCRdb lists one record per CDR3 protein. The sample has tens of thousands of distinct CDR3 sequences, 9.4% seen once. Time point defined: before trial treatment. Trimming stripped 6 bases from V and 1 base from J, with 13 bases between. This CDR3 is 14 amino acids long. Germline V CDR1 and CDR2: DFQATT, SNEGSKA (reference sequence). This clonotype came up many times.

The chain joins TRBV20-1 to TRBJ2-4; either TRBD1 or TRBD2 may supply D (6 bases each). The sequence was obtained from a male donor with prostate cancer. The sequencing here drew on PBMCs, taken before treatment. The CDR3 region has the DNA TGCAGTGCCAATACAGGGACTGCCAAAAACATTCAGTACTTC. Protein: CSANTGTAKNIQYF.